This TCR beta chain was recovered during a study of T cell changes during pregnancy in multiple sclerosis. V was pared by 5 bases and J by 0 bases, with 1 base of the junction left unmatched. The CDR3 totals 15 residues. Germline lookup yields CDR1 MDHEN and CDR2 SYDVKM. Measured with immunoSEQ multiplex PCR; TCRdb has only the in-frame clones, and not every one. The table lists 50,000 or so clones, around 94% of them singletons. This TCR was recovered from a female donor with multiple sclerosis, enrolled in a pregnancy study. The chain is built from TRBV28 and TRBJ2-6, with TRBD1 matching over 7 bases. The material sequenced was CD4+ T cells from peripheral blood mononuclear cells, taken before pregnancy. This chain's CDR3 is CASSRQGSGANVLTF. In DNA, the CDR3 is TGTGCCAGCAGTAGACAGGGCTCTGGGGCCAACGTCCTGACTTTC.